These T cell receptor beta chains were read from a single sample in a study of T cell responses to AZD1222 COVID-19 vaccine. Here immunoSEQ multiplex PCR was the method, and the copy in TCRdb shows in-frame clones only, minus some. The sample carries about 80,000 clones, 87% recorded once. Sample: peripheral blood, taken on day 0 of AZD1222 vaccination. The receptor set was obtained from an adult in good health. CDR3s include the opening cysteine and the closing phenylalanine or tryptophan. The order of the fields is V gene, D gene, clone size, J gene, CDR3 length, CDR3 protein, CDR3 DNA. D genes are given only for firm matches. Where a row states a size, it is once, few, many or the class of an expanded clone; other rows omit it.

>TRBV12-3/TRBV12-4|.|.|TRBJ1-4|13
CASSLVGQEKLFF
TGTGCCAGCAGTTTAGTAGGTCAAGAAAAACTGTTTTTT
>TRBV9|.|.|TRBJ1-3|19
CASSVAVNQEQISGNTIYF
TGTGCCAGCAGCGTAGCTGTTAATCAGGAGCAAATCTCTGGAAACACCATATATTTT
>TRBV2|.|few|TRBJ2-7|13
CASSPDWSYEQYF
TGTGCCAGCAGCCCGGACTGGTCCTACGAGCAGTACTTC
>TRBV29-1|TRBD1|.|TRBJ1-1|15
CSAEGGGSQGAEAFF
TGCAGCGCTGAGGGGGGCGGCAGCCAGGGGGCTGAAGCTTTCTTT
>TRBV6-1|.|.|TRBJ1-5|15
CASSEEVGNNQPQHF
TGTGCCAGCAGTGAAGAGGTGGGGAATAATCAGCCCCAGCATTTT
>TRBV4-3|.|.|TRBJ2-3|18
CASSQTSGGGAGADTQYF
TGCGCCAGCAGCCAAACAAGTGGGGGGGGAGCAGGGGCAGATACGCAGTATTTT
>TRBV19|.|.|TRBJ1-4|15
CASTPLRGRSEKLFF
TGTGCCAGTACCCCCCTCCGGGGAAGGTCCGAAAAACTGTTTTTT
>TRBV18|TRBD2|.|TRBJ2-5|17
CASSLLTSGNEQETQYF
TGTGCCAGCTCACTACTGACTAGCGGGAACGAGCAAGAGACCCAGTACTTC
>TRBV30|TRBD1|.|TRBJ1-4|13
CAWGGTGDEKLFF
TGTGCCTGGGGGGGGACAGGGGATGAAAAACTGTTTTTT
>TRBV18|.|.|TRBJ1-6|15
CASSPEQGGESPLHF
TGTGCCAGCTCACCGGAACAGGGTGGTGAGTCACCCCTCCACTTT
>TRBV18|.|.|TRBJ2-5|12
CASSMGEETQYF
TGTGCCAGCTCAATGGGGGAGGAGACCCAGTACTTC
>TRBV7-2|TRBD1|.|TRBJ2-2|15
CASSFGTANTGELFF
TGTGCCAGCAGCTTTGGGACAGCGAACACCGGGGAGCTGTTTTTT
>TRBV18|.|.|TRBJ2-2|15
CASSLPGLEKGELFF
TGTGCCAGCTCACTTCCGGGACTGGAGAAGGGGGAGCTGTTTTTT
>TRBV6-5|.|once|TRBJ2-2|14
CASDGRPLRGELFF
TGTGCCAGCGATGGGCGCCCTCTCAGGGGGGAGCTGTTTTTT
>TRBV6-6|TRBD1|.|TRBJ1-5|16
CASSYSTGDHQQPQHF
TGTGCCAGCAGTTACTCGACAGGGGATCATCAACAGCCCCAGCATTTT
>TRBV23-1|.|.|TRBJ1-1|12
CASRSSDTEAFF
TGCGCCAGCCGTTCTAGCGACACTGAAGCTTTCTTT
>TRBV4-1|.|.|TRBJ1-1|11
CASSQEHFRVF
TGCGCCAGCAGCCAAGAACATTTTAGGGTCTTT
>TRBV7-9|TRBD1|.|TRBJ1-1|13
CASSGQGNTEAFF
TGTGCCAGCAGCGGACAGGGGAACACTGAAGCTTTCTTT
>TRBV27|.|.|TRBJ1-6|16
CASSLGPAQDNSPLHF
TGTGCCAGCAGTTTAGGCCCGGCGCAGGATAATTCACCCCTCCACTTT
>TRBV10-2|.|.|TRBJ1-2|13
CASMVSGGYGYTF
TGCGCCAGCATGGTTTCAGGCGGCTATGGCTACACCTTC
>TRBV9|.|.|TRBJ1-1|14
CASSGERGGLEAFF
TGTGCCAGCAGCGGAGAGAGAGGGGGACTTGAAGCTTTCTTT
>TRBV10-3|.|.|TRBJ1-4|14
CASRPGTADEKLFF
TGTGCCTCCCGGCCGGGGACCGCTGATGAAAAACTGTTTTTT
>TRBV18|.|.|TRBJ1-6|14
CASSPAQGSSPLHF
TGTGCCAGCTCACCTGCACAGGGAAGTTCACCCCTCCACTTT
>TRBV14|TRBD2|.|TRBJ2-5|12
CASSQDRTSVHF
TGTGCCAGCAGCCAAGACCGGACTAGCGTTCACTTC
>TRBV18|.|.|TRBJ1-6|12
CASSPTAEPLHF
TGTGCCAGCTCACCCACCGCGGAACCCCTCCACTTT
>TRBV19|.|.|TRBJ1-5|12
CATAGPNQPQHF
TGTGCCACCGCAGGGCCCAATCAGCCCCAGCATTTT
>TRBV12-3/TRBV12-4|TRBD1|few|TRBJ2-3|13
CASRTGGADTQYF
TGTGCCAGCAGAACAGGGGGCGCAGATACGCAGTATTTT
>TRBV3-1/TRBV3-2|.|.|TRBJ1-2|14
CASSQEIGFYGYTF
TGTGCCAGCAGCCAAGAAATCGGGTTCTATGGCTACACCTTC
>TRBV20-1|.|once|TRBJ2-7|11
CSAGGPHEQYF
TGCAGTGCTGGAGGGCCCCACGAGCAGTACTTC
>TRBV18|.|.|TRBJ1-5|14
CASSPMTGSQPQHF
TGTGCCAGCTCACCAATGACGGGTTCTCAGCCCCAGCATTTT
>TRBV11-3|.|few|TRBJ1-1|14
CASSPRSLNTEAFF
TGTGCCAGCAGCCCGAGGAGCTTGAACACTGAAGCTTTCTTT
>TRBV15|.|.|TRBJ1-2|15
CATSRGQKESYGYTF
TGTGCCACCAGCAGAGGACAGAAGGAGAGCTATGGCTACACCTTC
>TRBV28|.|.|TRBJ1-4|14
CASSFTGGGGKLFF
TGTGCCAGCAGTTTTACCGGTGGAGGTGGAAAACTGTTTTTT
>TRBV6-1|.|.|TRBJ1-5|14
CASSEALSNQPQHF
TGTGCCAGCAGTGAAGCGTTAAGCAATCAGCCCCAGCATTTT
>TRBV19|TRBD1|.|TRBJ1-1|15
CASTKGMGQALGAFF
TGTGCCAGTACCAAGGGGATGGGACAGGCACTGGGAGCTTTCTTT
>TRBV7-9|TRBD1|.|TRBJ2-7|16
CASSSQGSYPSYEQYF
TGTGCCAGCAGCTCACAGGGGTCCTACCCATCCTACGAGCAGTACTTC
>TRBV6-1|.|.|TRBJ1-5|17
CASSDPGRTLSNQPQHF
TGTGCCAGCAGTGATCCGGGCAGAACATTAAGCAATCAGCCCCAGCATTTT
>TRBV11-3|TRBD1|.|TRBJ1-1|15
CASSLDYRGITEAFF
TGTGCCAGCAGCTTAGATTACAGGGGAATCACTGAAGCTTTCTTT
>TRBV7-2|.|.|TRBJ2-3|13
CASSLAVTDTQYF
TGTGCCAGCAGCTTGGCAGTAACAGATACGCAGTATTTT
>TRBV2|TRBD2|.|TRBJ2-1|14
CASTKSGGNNEQFF
TGTGCCAGCACCAAGAGCGGGGGCAACAATGAGCAGTTCTTC
>TRBV19|TRBD1|.|TRBJ1-5|14
CASMGQGISQPQHF
TGTGCCAGTATGGGACAGGGGATATCACAGCCCCAGCATTTT
>TRBV6-2/TRBV6-3|TRBD2|.|TRBJ2-7|15
CASTPRGEGVDEQYF
TGTGCCAGCACCCCCCGGGGGGAGGGTGTCGACGAGCAGTACTTC
>TRBV3-1/TRBV3-2|.|.|TRBJ2-1|15
CASSQDRGRGAEQFF
TGTGCCAGCAGCCAAGATCGTGGCAGGGGCGCCGAGCAGTTCTTC
>TRBV11-2|TRBD2|.|TRBJ2-7|17
CASRSLSGTSGRRRQYF
TGTGCCAGCAGATCTCTTTCGGGGACTAGCGGGAGGCGCCGTCAGTACTTC
>TRBV11-2|TRBD1|.|TRBJ1-2|16
CASSSNATGGNYGYTF
TGTGCCAGCAGCTCGAATGCGACAGGGGGTAACTATGGCTACACCTTC
>TRBV11-3|TRBD1|few|TRBJ1-4|15
CASSLGDRANEKLFF
TGTGCCAGCAGCTTGGGGGACAGGGCTAATGAAAAACTGTTTTTT
>TRBV18|.|.|TRBJ2-7|14
CASSPAAHTYEQYF
TGTGCCAGCTCACCTGCGGCTCACACCTACGAGCAGTACTTC
>TRBV28|.|once|TRBJ2-7|15
CASSLGSQGSLVQYF
TGTGCCAGCAGTCTAGGGTCCCAGGGGAGTTTGGTGCAGTACTTC
>TRBV29-1|.|.|TRBJ2-7|13
CSAGMRGTYEQYF
TGCAGCGCCGGCATGCGAGGGACCTACGAGCAGTACTTC
>TRBV7-8|.|.|TRBJ2-2|16
CASSLGYRETTGELFF
TGTGCCAGCAGCTTAGGTTACAGGGAGACCACCGGGGAGCTGTTTTTT
>TRBV28|.|once|TRBJ1-2|14
CASSFPGADYGYTF
TGTGCCAGCAGTTTCCCGGGGGCCGACTATGGCTACACCTTC
>TRBV5-1|TRBD1|.|TRBJ1-2|15
CASSYETGSNYGYTF
TGCGCCAGCAGCTATGAGACAGGGTCTAACTATGGCTACACCTTC
>TRBV2|.|.|TRBJ1-5|13
CASSEAWHQPQHF
TGTGCCAGCAGTGAAGCTTGGCATCAGCCCCAGCATTTT
>TRBV6-5|.|.|TRBJ1-6|14
CASTQDSYNSPLHF
TGTGCCAGCACCCAGGACAGTTATAATTCACCCCTCCACTTT